Listed here are 11 T cell receptor beta chains from one sample, sequenced in a study of T cell responses to AZD1222 COVID-19 vaccine. Using immunoSEQ multiplex PCR, the repertoire was profiled, and TCRdb retains in-frame clones only, with some absent. The sample comprises some 190,000 clones, roughly 94% of which are singletons, and around 1.5% rests with the top ten. The sequencing used peripheral blood, collected 28 days after the second dose of the MenACWY control vaccine. These receptors were taken from an adult who received the MenACWY meningococcal vaccine as a control.

V and J are TRBV30 and TRBJ2-1, with TRBD2 identical over 7 bases. The CDR3 contains 16 residues. Trimming took 0 bases from V and 6 from J; bases not matched to a gene: 11. The germline V gene has CDR1 GTSNPN and CDR2 SVGIG (reference sequence). The chain's CDR3 is CAWSVGLAARANEQFF. The CDR3 nucleotides read TGTGCCTGGAGTGTCGGGCTAGCGGCGAGGGCCAATGAGCAGTTCTTC.

This rearrangement joins TRBV27 to TRBJ2-1; TRBD2 agrees at 7 bases. Germline trimming cut 10 bases from V and 8 bases from J; bases unmatched to any gene: 5. CDR1 and CDR2 (germline): MNHEY, SMNVEV (reference sequence). This CDR3 is 11 amino acids long. The CDR3 loop reads CATRRGDEQFF. In DNA form, the CDR3 reads TGTGCCACCCGACGGGGGGATGAGCAGTTCTTC.

The V and J genes are TRBV28 and TRBJ2-1, with 11 bases aligning to TRBD2. The CDR3 sequence is 15 residues long. The V and J ends lost 1 base and 7 bases, in that order; junction bases with no gene match: 3. Per germline, CDR1 MDHEN and CDR2 SYDVKM. CDR3 amino acids: CASSLSTSGRNEQFF. The CDR3, as DNA: TGTGCCAGCAGTTTATCAACTAGCGGGAGAAATGAGCAGTTCTTC. The full variable domain, with the rest looked up from reference TRBV28 and TRBJ2-1, is DVKVTQSSRYLVKRTGEKVFLECVQDMDHENMFWYRQDPGLGLRLIYFSYDVKMKEKGDIPEGYSVSREKKERFSLILESASTNQTSMYLCASSLSTSGRNEQFFGPGTRLTVL.

This clone has a single count. CDR3 DNA sequence: TGTGCCATCAGCGGACTAGCGGGAGGGCCTGACGGGGAGCTGTTTTTT. Its protein is CAISGLAGGPDGELFF. V usage is TRBV10-3 and J usage is TRBJ2-2; TRBD2 matches 15 bases. Germline lookup yields CDR1 ENHRY and CDR2 SYGVKD. The CDR3 extends over 16 amino acids. J was trimmed by 7 bases and V by 6 bases; bases with no gene match: 6.

The rearrangement links TRBV4-1 to TRBJ1-2; a weak D match, TRBD1 (5 bases). The CDR3 is 15 amino acids. CDR1 and CDR2 (germline): MGHRA, YSYEKL. V gave up 4 bases and J gave up 3 bases, with 15 bases separating them. DNA of the CDR3: TGCGCCAGCAGCCCACGACGGGGGGTTGACTATGGCTACACCTTC. It translates to CASSPRRGVDYGYTF.

The chain combines TRBV28 with TRBJ2-1, with 9 bases fitting TRBD2. V lost 4 bases to trimming and J lost 5 bases; unmatched junction nucleotides: 9. Germline CDR1 MDHEN, CDR2 SYDVKM. CDR3 size: 16 residues. The CDR3 loop reads CASSSVAGEVNNEQFF. CDR3 coding DNA: TGTGCCAGCAGTTCCGTAGCGGGAGAGGTCAACAATGAGCAGTTCTTC.

The chain joins TRBV11-2 to TRBJ2-3; no reliable D call. V lost 2 bases, J lost 4 bases, and 7 bases lay in between. CDR3 length: 13 amino acids. Germline V CDR1 and CDR2: SGHAT, FQNNGV. This CDR3 is CASSLSPSDTQYF. DNA of the CDR3: TGTGCCAGCAGCTTATCTCCCTCAGATACGCAGTATTTT.

The chain has TRBV6-5 and TRBJ1-1, with 8 bases aligning to TRBD1. J gave up 5 bases and V 8 bases, and 7 bases lay outside the gene matches. The length of the CDR3 is 13 residues. CDR1 is MNHEY, CDR2 SVGAGI, per germline. CDR3 in amino acids: CASQRTGTTEAFF. The CDR3 nucleotides read TGTGCCAGCCAGAGGACAGGGACGACTGAAGCTTTCTTT.

The chain employs TRBV19 and TRBJ2-2; no firm D call. The germline V and J ends were trimmed by 3 bases and 4 bases, with 15 bases remaining between them. CDR3 length: 16 residues. Germline V gives CDR1 LNHDA, CDR2 SQIVND (reference sequence). The CDR3 region has the DNA TGTGCCAGTAGTATTTTAGGCGGCGTGGGCACCGGGGAGCTGTTTTTT. Amino acid sequence: CASSILGGVGTGELFF.

This chain joins TRBV5-1 and TRBJ2-3; TRBD2 matches 10 bases. Trimming took 5 bases from V and 3 from J; bases not matched to a gene: 6. In germline, CDR1 is SGHRS, CDR2 YFSETQ. The CDR3 spans 15 residues. DNA of the CDR3: TGCGCCAGCAGAGAGGCTAGCGGGAGAACAGATACGCAGTATTTT. This encodes CASREASGRTDTQYF.

This chain connects TRBV20-1 to TRBJ2-3; no reliable D call. This CDR3 contains 10 residues. Trimming took 3 bases from V and 5 from J, leaving 3 bases between them. CDR1 is DFQATT and CDR2 is SNEGSKA in the germline V gene (reference sequence). The CDR3 DNA is TGCAGTGCTAGTCTAGATACGCAGTATTTT. This encodes CSASLDTQYF.